The 8 T cell receptor beta chains below come from one sample, sequenced in a study of blood T cell repertoires in COVID-19. Data came from immunoSEQ multiplex PCR; TCRdb stores just in-frame clones and leaves some out. The sample has about 36,000 clones, roughly 73% seen once. The sequencing sample was made of peripheral blood. The receptors shown here come from a man in his sixties with acute or convalescent COVID-19.

This clone occurred once. This chain connects TRBV21-1 to TRBJ1-1; the D segment call TRBD1 is taken from the table without a DNA check. TRBV21-1 is reported as a pseudogene. The CDR3 is 16 amino acids. The CDR3 sequence: CASSSRDREMNTEAFF. DNA for the CDR3: TGTGCCAGCAGCTCCCGGGACAGGGAAATGAACACTGAAGCTTTCTTT.

The chain couples TRBV6-6 to TRBJ2-3, with 7 positions matching TRBD2. The V and J ends lost 7 bases and 5 bases, in that order; junction bases with no gene match: 15. Germline loops: CDR1 MNHNY, CDR2 SVGAGI (reference sequence). The CDR3 extends over 16 amino acids. The CDR3 loop reads CASTRPSSGRGDTQYF. CDR3 DNA: TGTGCCAGCACCCGCCCCTCTAGCGGAAGGGGAGATACGCAGTATTTT.

This clone showed up just a few times. The chain recombines TRBV19 with TRBJ2-6; the match to TRBD1 covers 10 bases. The V gene end was trimmed by 5 bases and the J gene end by 2 bases; junction bases not matched to a gene: 6. The CDR3 totals 17 residues. Germline lookup yields CDR1 LNHDA and CDR2 SQIVND (reference sequence). CDR3 DNA: TGTGCCAGTAGTTTAACCGGGACAGGGGCTGGGGCCAACGTCCTGACTTTC. Translating gives CASSLTGTGAGANVLTF.

V usage is TRBV6-2 or TRBV6-3 and J usage is TRBJ2-3, with 11 bases lining up with TRBD2. V was clipped by 5 bases and J by 0 bases; unmatched bases: 7. CDR1 MNHEY and CDR2 SVGEGT come from the germline V gene. The CDR3 sequence is 17 residues long. The CDR3 sequence: CASSKTTSGTSTDTQYF. CDR3 in DNA: TGTGCCAGCAGTAAGACGACTAGCGGGACTAGCACAGATACGCAGTATTTT.

This clone was picked up a small number of times. This sequence joins TRBV20-1 and TRBJ2-3; TRBD2 aligns across 13 bases. The CDR3 totals 16 residues. Unmatched junction bases numbered 3, after V lost 3 bases and J lost 0 bases. Germline V gene sequence: CDR1 DFQATT, CDR2 SNEGSKA (reference sequence). DNA of the CDR3: TGCAGTGCTAGTGGACTAGCGGGAGTCAGCACAGATACGCAGTATTTT. It specifies CSASGLAGVSTDTQYF.

The rearrangement links TRBV19 to TRBJ2-3, with 12 bases lining up with TRBD2. V was pared by 6 bases and J by 3 bases, with 16 bases of the junction left unmatched. Germline V gene data show CDR1 as LNHDA and CDR2 as SQIVND (reference sequence). The CDR3 consists of 19 residues. As DNA, the CDR3 is TGTGCCAGTAGGCCTAGGACTAGCGGGATAAGAGAGGCTACAGATACGCAGTATTTT. It encodes CASRPRTSGIREATDTQYF.

The chain has TRBV6-6 and TRBJ2-1; 13 nucleotides match TRBD2. This CDR3 spans 16 amino acids. The ends lost 2 bases at V and 9 bases at J; junction bases unmatched: 7. Germline V gives CDR1 MNHNY, CDR2 SVGAGI (reference sequence). The CDR3, as DNA: TGTGCCAGCAGTTACACTCCGGGACTAGCGGGATTTGAGCAGTTCTTC. It codes for CASSYTPGLAGFEQFF.

This clone was seen a handful of times. The chain uses TRBV11-3 and TRBJ1-4, with TRBD1 as a possible D gene (5 bases). The CDR3 covers 15 residues. Trimming left V 2 bases short and J 8 bases short, with 15 bases between. Germline V gene data show CDR1 as SGHNT and CDR2 as YENEEA. Here the CDR3 DNA reads TGTGCCAGCAGCTTAAGGGGTGGTACCGGCGAAAAACTGTTTTTT. The encoded protein is CASSLRGGTGEKLFF.